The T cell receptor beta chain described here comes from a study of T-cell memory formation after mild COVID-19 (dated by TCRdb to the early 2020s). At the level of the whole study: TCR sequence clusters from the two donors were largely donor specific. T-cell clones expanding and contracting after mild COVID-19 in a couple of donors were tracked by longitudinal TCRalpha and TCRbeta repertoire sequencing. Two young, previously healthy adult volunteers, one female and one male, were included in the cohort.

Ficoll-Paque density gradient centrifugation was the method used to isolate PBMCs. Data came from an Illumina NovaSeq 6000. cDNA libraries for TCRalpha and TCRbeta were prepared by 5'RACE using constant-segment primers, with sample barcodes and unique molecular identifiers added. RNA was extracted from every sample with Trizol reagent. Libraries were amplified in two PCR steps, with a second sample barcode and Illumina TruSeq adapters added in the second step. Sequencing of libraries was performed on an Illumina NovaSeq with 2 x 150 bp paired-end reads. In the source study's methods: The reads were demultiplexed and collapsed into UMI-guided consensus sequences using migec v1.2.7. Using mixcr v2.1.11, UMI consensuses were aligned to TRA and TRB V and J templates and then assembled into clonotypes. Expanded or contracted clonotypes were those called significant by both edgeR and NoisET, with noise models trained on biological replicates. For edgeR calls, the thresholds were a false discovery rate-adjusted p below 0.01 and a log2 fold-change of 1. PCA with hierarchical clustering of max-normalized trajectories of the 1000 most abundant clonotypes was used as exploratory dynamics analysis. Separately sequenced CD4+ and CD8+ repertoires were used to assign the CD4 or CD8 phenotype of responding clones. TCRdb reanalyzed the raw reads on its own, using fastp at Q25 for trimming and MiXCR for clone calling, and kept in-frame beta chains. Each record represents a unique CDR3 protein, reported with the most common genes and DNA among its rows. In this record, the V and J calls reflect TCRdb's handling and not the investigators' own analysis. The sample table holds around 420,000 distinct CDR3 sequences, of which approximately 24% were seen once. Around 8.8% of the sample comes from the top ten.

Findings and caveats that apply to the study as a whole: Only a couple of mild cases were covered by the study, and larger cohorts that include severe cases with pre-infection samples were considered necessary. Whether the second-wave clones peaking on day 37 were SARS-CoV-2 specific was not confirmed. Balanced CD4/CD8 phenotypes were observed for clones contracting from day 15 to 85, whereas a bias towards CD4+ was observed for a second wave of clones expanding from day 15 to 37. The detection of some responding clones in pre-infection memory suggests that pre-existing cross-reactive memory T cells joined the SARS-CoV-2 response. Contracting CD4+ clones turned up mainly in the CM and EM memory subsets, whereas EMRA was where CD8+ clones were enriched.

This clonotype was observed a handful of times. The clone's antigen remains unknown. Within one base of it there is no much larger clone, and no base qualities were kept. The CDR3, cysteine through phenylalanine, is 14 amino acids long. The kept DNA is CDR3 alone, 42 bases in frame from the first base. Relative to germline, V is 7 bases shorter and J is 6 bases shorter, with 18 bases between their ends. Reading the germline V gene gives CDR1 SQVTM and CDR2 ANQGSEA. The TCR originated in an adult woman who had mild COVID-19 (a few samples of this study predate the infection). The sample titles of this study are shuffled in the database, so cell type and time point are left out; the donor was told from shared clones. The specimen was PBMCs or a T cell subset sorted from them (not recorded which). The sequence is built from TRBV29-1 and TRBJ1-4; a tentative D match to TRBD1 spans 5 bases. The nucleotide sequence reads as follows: TGCAGCGCGCGCGAGGACCGGGGCGATGAAAAACTGTTTTTT. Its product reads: CSAREDRGDEKLFF.